Here is one TCR beta chain with its context. The source of the sample is a study of cytomegalovirus exposure and HLA in healthy donors. The primer mix had 60 Vbeta and 13 Jbeta primers. Clones were sequenced by immunoSEQ multiplex PCR, and TCRdb holds only the in-frame ones, with some missing. The sample shows 84,000 or so clones, roughly three quarters of them seen only once. Sequencing was done on a sample of PBMCs. The sequence was collected from a male donor in good health and CMV-seronegative.

The CDR3 region has the DNA TGCGCCAGCAGCCAGGAGGACAGGGGGCTCTCTGGGGCCAACGTCCTGACTTTC. This gives the protein CASSQEDRGLSGANVLTF. V usage is TRBV4-1 and J usage is TRBJ2-6; 11 bases align to TRBD1. Germline-derived CDR1 and CDR2 are MGHRA and YSYEKL. V shed 3 bases, J shed 0 bases, and the junction held 4 bases outside the gene matches. This CDR3 contains 18 residues.